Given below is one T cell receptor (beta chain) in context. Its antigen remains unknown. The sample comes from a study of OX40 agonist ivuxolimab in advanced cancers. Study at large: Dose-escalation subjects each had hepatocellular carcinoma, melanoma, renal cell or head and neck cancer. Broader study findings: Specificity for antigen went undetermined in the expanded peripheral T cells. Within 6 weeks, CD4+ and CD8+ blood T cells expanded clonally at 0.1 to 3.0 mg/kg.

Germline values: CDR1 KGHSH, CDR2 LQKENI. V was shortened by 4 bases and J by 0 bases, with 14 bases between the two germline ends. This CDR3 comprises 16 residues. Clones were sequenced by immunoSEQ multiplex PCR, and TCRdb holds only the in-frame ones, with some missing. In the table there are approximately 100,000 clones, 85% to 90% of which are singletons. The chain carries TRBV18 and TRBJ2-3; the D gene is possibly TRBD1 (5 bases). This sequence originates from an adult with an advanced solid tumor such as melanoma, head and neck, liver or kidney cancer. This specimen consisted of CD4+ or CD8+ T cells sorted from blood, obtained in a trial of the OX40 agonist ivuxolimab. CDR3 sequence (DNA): TGTGCCAGCTCACTCAGGGTTCTGGGGAGCACAGATACGCAGTATTTT. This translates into CASSLRVLGSTDTQYF.